A selection of T cell receptor beta chains follows, all from one sample in a study of cytomegalovirus exposure and HLA in healthy donors. This table comes from immunoSEQ multiplex PCR, and its TCRdb copy is limited to in-frame clones, with some not included. The sample holds about 200,000 clones, more than 75% seen once. The sample was PBMCs. These TCRs come from a man in his forties in good health and CMV-seropositive. Both conserved end residues are part of each CDR3. The order of the fields is D gene, clone size, V gene, J gene, CDR3 protein, CDR3 DNA. D genes are given only for firm matches. For some rows the clone size is stated as once, few or many, or as a class when expanded; others skip it.

NA	NA	TRBV4-2	TRBJ2-1	CASSQEWSPAVYNEQFF	TGTGCCAGCAGCCAAGAATGGTCCCCAGCGGTCTACAATGAGCAGTTCTTC
NA	once	TRBV28	TRBJ2-7	CDMGNRVPGEQYF	TGTGACATGGGGAACAGGGTGCCGGGGGAGCAGTACTTC
TRBD2	NA	TRBV5-4	TRBJ2-3	CASSESGSRADTQYF	TGTGCCAGCAGCGAAAGCGGGAGTAGAGCAGATACGCAGTATTTT
TRBD1	NA	TRBV4-1	TRBJ1-4	CASSPGTGQTTNEKLFF	TGCGCCAGCAGCCCCGGGACAGGCCAAACAACTAATGAAAAACTGTTTTTT
NA	NA	TRBV6-1	TRBJ1-1	CASSELGGMNTEAFF	TGTGCCAGCAGTGAACTGGGGGGGATGAACACTGAAGCTTTCTTT
TRBD2	NA	TRBV29-1	TRBJ2-7	CSVVDSGIYEQYF	TGCAGCGTTGTGGATAGCGGGATCTACGAGCAGTACTTC
TRBD2	NA	TRBV7-2	TRBJ2-7	CASSLVAGGSGEQYF	TGTGCCAGCAGCTTAGTAGCGGGAGGGAGTGGCGAGCAGTACTTC
TRBD2	NA	TRBV28	TRBJ2-1	CASSSRGREGPDNEQFF	TGTGCCAGCAGCTCCCGAGGTAGGGAGGGACCTGACAATGAGCAGTTCTTC
TRBD1	NA	TRBV5-8	TRBJ1-5	CASSRGQINQPQHF	TGTGCCAGCAGCCGGGGACAGATCAATCAGCCCCAGCATTTT
TRBD2	NA	TRBV9	TRBJ2-1	CASSERGRSYNEQFF	TGTGCCAGCAGCGAGCGGGGGCGATCCTACAATGAGCAGTTCTTC
TRBD2	once	TRBV19	TRBJ2-3	CASSEVAGTTDTQYF	TGTGCCAGTAGTGAGGTAGCGGGGACCACAGATACGCAGTATTTT
TRBD2	NA	TRBV4-2	TRBJ2-3	CASSQDRGSGVLSTDTQYF	TGTGCCAGCAGCCAAGATCGGGGTAGCGGGGTGTTAAGCACAGATACGCAGTATTTT
TRBD2	NA	TRBV9	TRBJ2-7	CASSVSGGASYEQYF	TGTGCCAGCAGCGTAAGCGGGGGGGCCTCCTACGAGCAGTACTTC
NA	NA	TRBV10-1	TRBJ2-2	CASSDMRFGGELFF	TGCGCCAGCAGTGATATGAGGTTTGGCGGGGAGCTGTTTTTT
TRBD2	NA	TRBV11-3	TRBJ2-5	CASSLGLAGIGETQYF	TGTGCCAGCAGCTTAGGACTAGCGGGGATCGGGGAGACCCAGTACTTC
TRBD2	NA	TRBV7-2	TRBJ2-1	CASSPSGSPHFF	TGTGCCAGCAGCCCTAGCGGGAGCCCCCACTTCTTC
NA	NA	TRBV4-1	TRBJ2-7	CASSPPATGEQYF	TGCGCCAGCAGCCCTCCGGCGACGGGCGAGCAGTACTTC
TRBD2	NA	TRBV7-8	TRBJ2-3	CASSLEGGRAQDTQYF	TGTGCCAGCAGCTTAGAGGGCGGGAGGGCCCAAGATACGCAGTATTTT
NA	NA	TRBV7-6	TRBJ1-6	CASREEGNSPLHF	TGTGCCAGCAGAGAAGAGGGTAATTCACCCCTCCACTTT
TRBD2	NA	TRBV5-4	TRBJ2-3	CASSLSGTSTDTQYF	TGTGCCAGCAGCCTTAGCGGGACTAGCACAGATACGCAGTATTTT
NA	NA	TRBV15	TRBJ1-4	CATSSRGRNEKLFF	TGTGCCACCAGCAGCAGGGGACGTAATGAAAAACTGTTTTTT
TRBD1	NA	TRBV2	TRBJ1-2	CASRGQGVDYGYTF	TGTGCCAGCAGGGGACAGGGGGTTGACTATGGCTACACCTTC
TRBD2	NA	TRBV5-1	TRBJ2-3	CASSPGGDHSGGLRGDTQYF	TGCGCCAGCAGCCCTGGGGGGGATCATAGCGGGGGCCTCAGAGGAGATACGCAGTATTTT
TRBD1	NA	TRBV7-2	TRBJ2-3	CASSSDRGLDTQYF	TGTGCCAGCAGCTCGGACAGGGGGCTAGATACGCAGTATTTT
TRBD1	NA	TRBV10-3	TRBJ2-7	CAISEGQGVSYEQYF	TGTGCCATCAGTGAAGGACAGGGGGTCTCCTACGAGCAGTACTTC